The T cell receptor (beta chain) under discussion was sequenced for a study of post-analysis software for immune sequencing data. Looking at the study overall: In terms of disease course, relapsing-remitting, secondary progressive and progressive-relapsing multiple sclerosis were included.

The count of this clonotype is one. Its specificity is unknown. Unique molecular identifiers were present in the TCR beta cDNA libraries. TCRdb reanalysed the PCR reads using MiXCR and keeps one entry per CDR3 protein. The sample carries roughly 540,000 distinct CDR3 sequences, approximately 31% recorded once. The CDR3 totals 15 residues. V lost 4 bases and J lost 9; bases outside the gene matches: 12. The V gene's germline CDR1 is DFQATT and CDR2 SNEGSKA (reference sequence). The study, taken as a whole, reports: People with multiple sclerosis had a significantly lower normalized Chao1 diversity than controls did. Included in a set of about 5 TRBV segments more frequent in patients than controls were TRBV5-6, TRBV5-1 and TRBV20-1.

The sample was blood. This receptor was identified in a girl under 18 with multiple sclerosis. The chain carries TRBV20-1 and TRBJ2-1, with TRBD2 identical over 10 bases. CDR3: CSAKSGGATVVEQFF. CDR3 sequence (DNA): TGCAGTGCTAAGAGCGGGGGGGCCACAGTAGTTGAGCAGTTCTTC.